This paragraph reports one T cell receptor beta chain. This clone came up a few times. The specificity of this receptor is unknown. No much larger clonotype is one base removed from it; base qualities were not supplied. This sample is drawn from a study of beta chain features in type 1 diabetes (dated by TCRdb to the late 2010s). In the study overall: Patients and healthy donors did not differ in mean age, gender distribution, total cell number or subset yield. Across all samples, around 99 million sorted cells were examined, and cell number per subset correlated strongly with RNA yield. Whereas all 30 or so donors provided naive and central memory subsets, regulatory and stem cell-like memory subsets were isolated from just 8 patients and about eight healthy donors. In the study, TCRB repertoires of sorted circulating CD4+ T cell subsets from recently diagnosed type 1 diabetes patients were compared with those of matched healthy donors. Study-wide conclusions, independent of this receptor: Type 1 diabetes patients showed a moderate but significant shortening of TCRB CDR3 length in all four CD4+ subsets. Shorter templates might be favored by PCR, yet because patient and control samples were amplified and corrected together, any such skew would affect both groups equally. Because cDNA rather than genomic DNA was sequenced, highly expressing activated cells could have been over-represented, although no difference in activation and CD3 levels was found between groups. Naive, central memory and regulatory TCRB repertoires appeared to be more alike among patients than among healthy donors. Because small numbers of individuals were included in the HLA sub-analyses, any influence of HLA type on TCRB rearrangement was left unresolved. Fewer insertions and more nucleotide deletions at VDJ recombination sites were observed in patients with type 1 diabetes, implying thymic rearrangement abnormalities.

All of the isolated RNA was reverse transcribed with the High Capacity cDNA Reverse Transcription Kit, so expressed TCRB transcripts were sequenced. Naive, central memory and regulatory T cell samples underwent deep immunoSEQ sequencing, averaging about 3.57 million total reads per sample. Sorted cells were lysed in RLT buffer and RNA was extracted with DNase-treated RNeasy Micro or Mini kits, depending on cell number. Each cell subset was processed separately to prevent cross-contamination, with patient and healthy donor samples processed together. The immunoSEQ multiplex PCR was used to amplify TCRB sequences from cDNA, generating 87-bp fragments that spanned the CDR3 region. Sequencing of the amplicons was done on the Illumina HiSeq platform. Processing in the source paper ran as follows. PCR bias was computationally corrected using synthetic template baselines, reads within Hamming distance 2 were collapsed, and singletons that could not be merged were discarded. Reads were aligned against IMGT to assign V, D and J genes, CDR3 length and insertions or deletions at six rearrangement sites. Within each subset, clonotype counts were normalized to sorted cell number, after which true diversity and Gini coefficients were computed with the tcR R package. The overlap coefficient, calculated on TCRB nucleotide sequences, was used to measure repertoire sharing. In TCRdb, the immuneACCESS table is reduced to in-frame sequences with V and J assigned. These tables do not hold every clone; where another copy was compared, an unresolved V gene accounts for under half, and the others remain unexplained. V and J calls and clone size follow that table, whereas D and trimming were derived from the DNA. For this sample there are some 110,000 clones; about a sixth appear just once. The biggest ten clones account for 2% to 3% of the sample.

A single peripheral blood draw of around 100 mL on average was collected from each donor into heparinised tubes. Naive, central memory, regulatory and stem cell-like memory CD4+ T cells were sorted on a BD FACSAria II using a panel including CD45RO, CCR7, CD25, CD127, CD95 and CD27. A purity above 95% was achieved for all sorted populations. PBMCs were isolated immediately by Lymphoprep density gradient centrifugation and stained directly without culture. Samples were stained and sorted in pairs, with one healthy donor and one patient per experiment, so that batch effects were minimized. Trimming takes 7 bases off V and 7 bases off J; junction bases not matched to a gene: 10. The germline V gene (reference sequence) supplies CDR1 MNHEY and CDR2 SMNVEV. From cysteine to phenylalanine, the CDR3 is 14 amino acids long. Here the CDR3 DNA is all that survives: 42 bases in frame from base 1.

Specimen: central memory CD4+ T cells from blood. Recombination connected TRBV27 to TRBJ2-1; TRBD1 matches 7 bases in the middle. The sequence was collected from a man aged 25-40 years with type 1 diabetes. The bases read TGTGCCAGCACCAGGGGGTTCGCGTGGAATGAGCAGTTCTTC. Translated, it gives CASTRGFAWNEQFF.